A single sample is the source of the 13 T cell receptor beta chains below, sequenced in a study of human T cells and chemical hapten exposure. Time point indicated: patch test 1, 2 weeks after DPC sensitization. Treatment defined: therapeutic diphenylcyclopropenone sensitization with weekly scalp DPC. MiXCR was run by TCRdb on the RACE reads, yielding one entry per CDR3 protein. Of about 360,000 distinct CDR3 sequences in the sample, about 7% were seen once. Sequencing used whole blood, obtained in connection with sensitization to the hapten diphenylcyclopropenone (DPC). These TCRs come from a woman aged 18-29 years with alopecia areata. Some clones in this sample may be carry-over from other donors' samples.

This chain connects TRBV6-2 or TRBV6-3 to TRBJ2-3; the D gene is possibly TRBD2 (5 bases). The length of the CDR3 is 15 residues. Germline CDR1 is MNHEY and CDR2 is SVGEGT. V was trimmed by 2 bases and J by 4 bases, leaving 13 bases between them. This chain's CDR3 is CASSYMGLAADTQYF. The CDR3 DNA is TGTGCCAGCAGTTACATGGGCCTAGCTGCAGATACGCAGTATTTT.

This clonotype was observed many times. The rearrangement links TRBV6-2 or TRBV6-3 to TRBJ2-4, with no clear D. Germline values: CDR1 MNHEY, CDR2 SVGEGT. The CDR3 has 15 residues. Trimming shortened V by 4 bases and J by 7 bases, and 17 bases separated the two germline ends. The CDR3 region has the DNA TGTGCCAGCAGTTCCGTTGTTAGGGATTGGAACATTCAGTACTTC. Translated: CASSSVVRDWNIQYF.

This rearrangement joins TRBV14 to TRBJ1-2; 7 positions agree with TRBD1. Germline lookup yields CDR1 SGHDN and CDR2 FVKESK. This CDR3 has 15 amino acids. Trimming removed 1 base from V and 5 bases from J; junction bases left unmatched: 7. CDR3 amino acids: CASSQVQGTRYGYTF. The DNA for the CDR3 is TGTGCCAGCAGCCAAGTACAGGGGACCCGATATGGCTACACCTTC. Full variable domain (rest looked up from reference TRBV14 and TRBJ1-2): EAGVTQFPSHSVIEKGQTVTLRCDPISGHDNLYWYRRVMGKEIKFLLHFVKESKQDESGMPNNRFLAERTGGTYSTLKVQPAELEDSGVYFCASSQVQGTRYGYTFGSGTRLTVV.

This clonotype was detected a few times. The rearrangement links TRBV6-1 to TRBJ1-5, with TRBD1 matching over 9 bases. The V segment lost 3 bases and the J segment 2 bases; nucleotides outside the gene matches: 2. CDR3 length: 15 amino acids. Per germline, CDR1 MNHNS and CDR2 SASEGT. CDR3 DNA: TGTGCCAGCAGTGACCGGACAGGGGGCAATCAGCCCCAGCATTTT. Protein product: CASSDRTGGNQPQHF.

This clonotype was counted only a few times. The V call is TRBV11-2, the J call TRBJ2-7, with D hard to call. V lost 5 bases to trimming and J lost 0 bases, with 17 bases between them. This CDR3 spans 16 amino acids. Germline CDR1 SGHAT, CDR2 FQNNGV. CDR3 sequence reads: CASSPEPRSSSYEQYF. The CDR3 DNA reads as TGTGCCAGCAGCCCGGAGCCCAGGAGCAGCTCCTACGAGCAGTACTTC. The variable domain in full, with the rest retrieved from reference TRBV11-2 and TRBJ2-7, is EAGVAQSPRYKIIEKRQSVAFWCNPISGHATLYWYQQILGQGPKLLIQFQNNGVVDDSQLPKDRFSAERLKGVDSTLKIQPAKLEDSAVYLCASSPEPRSSSYEQYFGPGTRLTVT.

This clonotype came up many times. V usage is TRBV3-1 and J usage is TRBJ2-1; D is possibly TRBD1 or TRBD2 (5 bases each). CDR3 length: 13 residues. Between the trimmed V and J ends, which lost 7 bases and 6 bases, there was a span of 13 bases. The germline V gene has CDR1 LGHDT and CDR2 YNNKEL (reference sequence). The CDR3 sequence is CASTNRDPNEQFF. CDR3 DNA sequence: TGTGCCAGCACGAACCGGGACCCCAATGAGCAGTTCTTC.

This clonotype occurred a few times. The V and J genes are TRBV7-2 and TRBJ1-1; tentatively, D is TRBD1 (6 bases). Germline V lookup: CDR1 SGHTA, CDR2 FQGNSA. V shed 1 base and J shed 5 bases, with 14 bases lying between them. CDR3 size: 15 residues. CDR3 in DNA: TGTGCCAGCAGCTTAGTAGGGGGGCCGGGGACTGAAGCTTTCTTT. It specifies CASSLVGGPGTEAFF.

This clonotype showed up just a few times. The rearrangement links TRBV7-2 to TRBJ1-1, with a tentative D call TRBD1 (5 bases). CDR3 length equals 16 residues. The germline V gene encodes CDR1 SGHTA and CDR2 FQGNSA. Trimming removed 2 bases from V and 0 bases from J, with 13 bases in between. Written as DNA, the CDR3 is TGTGCCAGCAGCTTACGATTGACAGCCATGAACACTGAAGCTTTCTTT. It yields the protein CASSLRLTAMNTEAFF.

This clonotype was recorded a few times. The chain employs TRBV5-1 and TRBJ2-5, with 11 bases identical to TRBD1. CDR3 length: 14 amino acids. From germline, CDR1 is SGHRS and CDR2 YFSETQ. The V and J ends lost 2 bases and 4 bases, in that order; junction bases with no gene match: 1. The CDR3 is CASSFGTGGETQYF. The CDR3 DNA follows: TGCGCCAGCAGCTTTGGGACAGGGGGAGAGACCCAGTACTTC.

This clonotype appeared many times. The J gene is TRBJ2-3, the V gene TRBV4-3; D ambiguous. V was cut by 0 bases and J by 4 bases, with 8 bases left in between. Germline-derived CDR1 and CDR2 are LGHNA and YSLEER. This CDR3 comprises 14 residues. CDR3 in amino acids: CASSQDQGSDTQYF. The CDR3 DNA reads as TGCGCCAGCAGCCAAGATCAAGGGTCAGATACGCAGTATTTT.

This clonotype was recorded many times. The chain has TRBV20-1 and TRBJ2-6; tentatively, D is TRBD2 (5 bases). V was shortened by 6 bases and J by 4 bases, with 10 bases between the two germline ends. Germline values: CDR1 DFQATT, CDR2 SNEGSKA (reference sequence). The CDR3 is made up of 13 amino acids. The CDR3, as DNA: TGCAGTGCGAGGGCCGGCGGGGCCAACGTCCTGACTTTC. Its protein is CSARAGGANVLTF.

This clonotype has a count of ten or more. CDR3 in amino acids: CASSRGLAGGPYTDTQYF. The CDR3 DNA follows: TGTGCCAGCAGCAGGGGACTAGCGGGGGGGCCTTACACAGATACGCAGTATTTT. The chain joins TRBV7-2 to TRBJ2-3, with 16 bases fitting TRBD2. Trimming at V came to 5 bases and at J to 2 bases, leaving 7 bases not matched to a gene. The CDR3 runs to 18 residues. Per germline, CDR1 SGHTA and CDR2 FQGNSA.

In its sample, this clonotype was seen a few times. V and J are TRBV18 and TRBJ2-3; D gene uncertain. V was shortened by 0 bases and J by 4 bases, with 20 bases between the two germline ends. The CDR3 sequence is 18 residues long. The germline CDR1 and CDR2 sequences are KGHSH and LQKENI. This chain's CDR3 is CASSPPAQAPSGADTQYF. Written as DNA, the CDR3 is TGTGCCAGCTCACCACCGGCCCAGGCCCCCTCTGGGGCAGATACGCAGTATTTT.